This passage covers 20 T cell receptor beta chains from one sample sequenced in a study of radiotherapy plus CTLA-4 blockade in lung cancer. Generated by immunoSEQ multiplex PCR, the TCRdb table keeps only in-frame clones and is missing some. The sample holds roughly 51,000 clones, 86% seen once. The source material was peripheral blood, sampled from a patient treated with radiotherapy plus ipilimumab. The source of these receptors is a human donor with non-small cell lung cancer that progressed on radiotherapy plus ipilimumab. Some clones in this sample may be carry-over from other donors' samples.

The genes are TRBV10-3 and TRBJ2-7, with D perhaps TRBD1 (6 bases). From germline, CDR1 is ENHRY and CDR2 SYGVKD. The CDR3 totals 13 residues. The germline V and J ends were trimmed by 7 bases and 5 bases, with 15 bases remaining between them. The chain's CDR3 is CAIKGGNGNEQYF. The CDR3 DNA is TGTGCCATCAAAGGGGGAAATGGGAACGAGCAGTACTTC.

A single count supports this clone. This chain joins TRBV7-9 and TRBJ2-7; D perhaps matches TRBD1 (5 bases). With 5 bases removed from V and 0 bases from J, the gap between germline ends came to 14 bases. CDR3 size: 15 residues. In germline, CDR1 is SEHNR, CDR2 FQNEAQ (reference sequence). The CDR3 loop reads CASSHDSYPSYEQYF. CDR3 nucleotides: TGTGCCAGCAGCCATGACAGTTATCCCTCCTACGAGCAGTACTTC.

This clone has only one observation. V and J are TRBV2 and TRBJ2-7, with D possibly TRBD2 on 5 matching bases. CDR1 and CDR2 (germline): SNHLY, FYNNEI. The CDR3 totals 12 residues. Trimming stripped 6 bases from V and 0 bases from J, with 6 bases between. In DNA form, the CDR3 reads TGTGCCAGCAGGAGGGACTCCTACGAGCAGTACTTC. This codes for CASRRDSYEQYF.

The genes are TRBV7-7 and TRBJ2-5; 9 positions agree with TRBD1. The CDR3 totals 14 residues. Germline-derived CDR1 and CDR2 are SSHAT and FNYEAQ (reference sequence). J was trimmed by 7 bases and V by 5 bases; bases with no gene match: 8. The CDR3 spells CASSVTGGAGTQYF. Written as DNA, the CDR3 is TGTGCCAGCAGCGTTACAGGGGGCGCGGGGACCCAGTACTTC.

This chain uses TRBV27 with TRBJ2-7, with 7 positions matching TRBD1. With 3 bases clipped from V and 1 base from J, the junction kept 3 bases outside the gene matches. Germline CDR1 and CDR2: MNHEY and SMNVEV (reference sequence). There are 14 residues in the CDR3. The CDR3, as DNA: TGTGCCAGCAGTTTCCGGGACAGTTCCTACGAGCAGTACTTC. Amino acids: CASSFRDSSYEQYF.

The chain employs TRBV6-6 and TRBJ2-1, with 7 bases matching TRBD1. Per germline, CDR1 MNHNY and CDR2 SVGAGI (reference sequence). V lost 6 bases and J lost 4; bases outside the gene matches: 6. This CDR3 has 14 residues. DNA of the CDR3: TGTGCCAGCAGCTCCCCGGACAGGTACAATGAGCAGTTCTTC. It specifies CASSSPDRYNEQFF.

The chain employs TRBV27 and TRBJ2-3, with D perhaps TRBD2 (5 bases). CDR3 length: 12 residues. Germline V gene lookup returns CDR1 MNHEY and CDR2 SMNVEV (reference sequence). Trimming shortened V by 5 bases and J by 6 bases, and 9 bases separated the two germline ends. The DNA of the CDR3 is TGTGCCAGCAGTCTGACGGGGGATACGCAGTATTTT. It is translated as CASSLTGDTQYF.

The chain combines TRBV2 with TRBJ1-6; D is undetermined. The CDR3 spans 14 residues. Germline values: CDR1 SNHLY, CDR2 FYNNEI. Between the trimmed V and J ends, which lost 3 bases and 7 bases, there was a span of 10 bases. The CDR3 DNA sequence: TGTGCCAGCAGTGACCGGACGGGAAATTCACCCCTCCACTTT. This sequence encodes CASSDRTGNSPLHF.

This chain links TRBV11-2 with TRBJ2-7; 11 bases fit TRBD2. Germline V gene sequence: CDR1 SGHAT, CDR2 FQNNGV. The CDR3 covers 15 residues. After removal of 3 bases from V and 4 bases from J, the junction contained 5 bases not matched to a gene. The CDR3 is CASSFSGGGLYEQYF. The CDR3 DNA sequence: TGTGCCAGCAGCTTTAGCGGGGGGGGCCTATACGAGCAGTACTTC. Together with reference TRBV11-2 and TRBJ2-7, the CDR3 gives the full variable domain: EAGVAQSPRYKIIEKRQSVAFWCNPISGHATLYWYQQILGQGPKLLIQFQNNGVVDDSQLPKDRFSAERLKGVDSTLKIQPAKLEDSAVYLCASSFSGGGLYEQYFGPGTRLTVT.

J is TRBJ2-2 and V is TRBV30, with D uncertain. V shed 4 bases and J shed 7 bases, with 10 bases lying between them. Germline values: CDR1 GTSNPN, CDR2 SVGIG (reference sequence). This CDR3 region has 12 residues. The chain's CDR3 is CAWITDGGELFF. The CDR3 DNA reads TGTGCCTGGATTACAGACGGCGGGGAGCTGTTTTTT.

The V call is TRBV5-6, the J call TRBJ1-1; D is undetermined. The CDR3 loop spans 14 amino acids. Trimming took off 2 bases at V and 5 bases at J, with 13 bases between the two ends. Germline V gene data show CDR1 as SGHDT and CDR2 as YYEEEE. CDR3 in amino acids: CASSLRGRWTEAFF. The CDR3 nucleotides read TGTGCCAGCAGCTTACGGGGTAGATGGACTGAAGCTTTCTTT.

V is TRBV2 and J is TRBJ2-7; TRBD1 agrees at 7 bases. CDR1 SNHLY and CDR2 FYNNEI come from the germline V gene. V trimming: 5 bases; J trimming: 2 bases; junction bases outside the gene matches: 12. This CDR3 has 16 residues. The CDR3 DNA follows: TGTGCCAGCAGTTTGGACAGGCCCGGGGTAGCCTACGAGCAGTACTTC. Translating gives CASSLDRPGVAYEQYF.

This chain joins TRBV27 and TRBJ1-1, with a possible D match to TRBD1 (5 bases). Germline V CDR1 and CDR2: MNHEY, SMNVEV (reference sequence). With 2 bases removed from V and 13 bases from J, the gap between germline ends came to 11 bases. The CDR3 consists of 11 residues. The DNA of the CDR3 is TGTGCCAGCAGTTTAGCGGGGACCAATTTCTTT. Its protein product is CASSLAGTNFF.

V is TRBV9 and J is TRBJ2-7; 7 nucleotides align to TRBD1. Germline-derived CDR1 and CDR2 are SGDLS and YYNGEE. The V gene end was trimmed by 2 bases and the J gene end by 7 bases; junction bases not matched to a gene: 12. The CDR3 loop spans 15 amino acids. CDR3: CASSVSEGAYAEQYF. The DNA for the CDR3 is TGTGCCAGCAGCGTGAGTGAGGGGGCGTACGCAGAGCAGTACTTC.

The chain joins TRBV11-2 to TRBJ1-2, with TRBD1 as a possible D gene (6 bases). Trimming stripped 5 bases from V and 6 bases from J, with 13 bases between. Germline V gene data show CDR1 as SGHAT and CDR2 as FQNNGV. This CDR3 is 13 amino acids long. The CDR3 sequence: CASSPGQTDGYTF. CDR3 DNA sequence: TGTGCCAGCAGCCCCGGACAGACCGATGGCTACACCTTC.

The chain employs TRBV29-1 and TRBJ1-1; no firm D call. V lost 4 bases to trimming and J lost 3 bases, with 15 bases between them. The germline V gene has CDR1 SQVTM and CDR2 ANQGSEA. The CDR3 runs to 14 residues. The CDR3 loop reads CSVVPTLADTEAFF. CDR3 nucleotide sequence: TGCAGCGTTGTCCCGACCCTAGCGGACACTGAAGCTTTCTTT.

The V gene is TRBV7-8, the J gene TRBJ2-5; TRBD1 agrees at 8 bases. This CDR3 contains 16 residues. With 3 bases clipped from V and 4 bases from J, the junction kept 10 bases outside the gene matches. The germline V gene has CDR1 SGHVS and CDR2 FQNEAQ. CDR3: CASSFRGTGVGETQYF. CDR3 nucleotides: TGTGCCAGCAGCTTTAGGGGGACAGGAGTTGGAGAGACCCAGTACTTC.

CDR3 amino acids: CASSDSAGNNEKLFF. For the CDR3, the DNA is TGTGCCAGCAGTGACTCCGCGGGTAATAATGAAAAACTGTTTTTT. V gene TRBV6-4 combines with J gene TRBJ1-4; D unresolved. Germline V gives CDR1 MRHNA, CDR2 SNTAGT. The CDR3 runs to 15 residues. The germline V and J ends were trimmed by 0 bases and 4 bases, with 9 bases remaining between them.

J is TRBJ2-5 and V is TRBV18; weak D call: TRBD1 (6 bases). CDR3 length: 13 amino acids. V was pared by 5 bases and J by 1 base, with 8 bases between. Looked up from germline, CDR1 is KGHSH and CDR2 is LQKENI. CDR3 sequence (DNA): TGTGCCAGCTCAAGGGACATCCAAGAGACCCAGTACTTC. As protein: CASSRDIQETQYF.

The J gene is TRBJ2-5, the V gene TRBV30, with TRBD1 identical over 11 bases. The CDR3 length is 15 residues. Germline V gene lookup returns CDR1 GTSNPN and CDR2 SVGIG (reference sequence). The J segment lost 5 bases and the V segment lost 2 bases, leaving 7 bases of the junction unmatched. The CDR3 sequence is CAWSNGQGAGETQYF. DNA for the CDR3: TGTGCCTGGAGTAACGGACAGGGGGCAGGGGAGACCCAGTACTTC.